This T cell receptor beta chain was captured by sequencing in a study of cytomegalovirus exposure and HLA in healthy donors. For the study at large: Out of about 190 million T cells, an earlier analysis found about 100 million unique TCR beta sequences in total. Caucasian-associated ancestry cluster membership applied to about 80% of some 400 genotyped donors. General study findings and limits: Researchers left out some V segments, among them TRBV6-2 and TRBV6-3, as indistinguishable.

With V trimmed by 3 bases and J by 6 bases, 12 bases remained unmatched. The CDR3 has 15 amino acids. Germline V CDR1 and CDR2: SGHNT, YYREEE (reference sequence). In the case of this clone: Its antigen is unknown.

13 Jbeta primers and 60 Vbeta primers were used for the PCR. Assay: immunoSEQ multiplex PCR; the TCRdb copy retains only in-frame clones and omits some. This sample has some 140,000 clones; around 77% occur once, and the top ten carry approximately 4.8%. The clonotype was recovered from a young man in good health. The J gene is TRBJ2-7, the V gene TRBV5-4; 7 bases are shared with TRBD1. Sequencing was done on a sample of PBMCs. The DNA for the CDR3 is TGTGCCAGCAGCTCCTTAACGACAGGGATTGGCGAGCAGTACTTC. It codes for CASSSLTTGIGEQYF.